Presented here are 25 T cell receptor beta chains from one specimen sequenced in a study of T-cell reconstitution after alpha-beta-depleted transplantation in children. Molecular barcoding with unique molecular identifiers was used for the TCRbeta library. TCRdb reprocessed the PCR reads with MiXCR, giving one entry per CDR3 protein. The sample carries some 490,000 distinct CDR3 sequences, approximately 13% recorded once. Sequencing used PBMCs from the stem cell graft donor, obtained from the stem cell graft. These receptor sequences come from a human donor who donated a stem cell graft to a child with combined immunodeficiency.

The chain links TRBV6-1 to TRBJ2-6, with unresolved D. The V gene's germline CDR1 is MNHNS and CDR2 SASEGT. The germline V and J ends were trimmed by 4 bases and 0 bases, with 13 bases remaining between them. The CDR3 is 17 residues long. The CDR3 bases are TGTGCCAGCAGTGGATCAGAAAGTTTCTCTGGGGCCAACGTCCTGACTTTC. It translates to CASSGSESFSGANVLTF.

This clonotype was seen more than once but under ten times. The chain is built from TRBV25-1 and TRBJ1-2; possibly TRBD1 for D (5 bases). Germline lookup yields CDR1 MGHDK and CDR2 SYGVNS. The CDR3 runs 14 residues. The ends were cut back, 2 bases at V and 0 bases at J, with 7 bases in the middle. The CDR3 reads CASSEQGPNYGYTF. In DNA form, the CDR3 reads TGTGCCAGCAGTGAACAGGGACCTAACTATGGCTACACCTTC.

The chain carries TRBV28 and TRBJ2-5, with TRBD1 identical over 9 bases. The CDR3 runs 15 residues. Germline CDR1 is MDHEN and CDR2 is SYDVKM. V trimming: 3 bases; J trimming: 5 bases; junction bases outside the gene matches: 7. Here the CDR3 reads CASSLRQGGVETQYF. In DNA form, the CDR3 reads TGTGCCAGCAGTTTGCGACAGGGGGGAGTGGAGACCCAGTACTTC.

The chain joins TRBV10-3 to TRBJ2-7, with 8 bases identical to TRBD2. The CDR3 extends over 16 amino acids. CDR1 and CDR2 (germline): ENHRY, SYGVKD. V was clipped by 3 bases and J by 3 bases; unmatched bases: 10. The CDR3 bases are TGTGCCATCAGTGATTTGCTAGCGGGCAAGGTCTACGAGCAGTACTTC. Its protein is CAISDLLAGKVYEQYF.

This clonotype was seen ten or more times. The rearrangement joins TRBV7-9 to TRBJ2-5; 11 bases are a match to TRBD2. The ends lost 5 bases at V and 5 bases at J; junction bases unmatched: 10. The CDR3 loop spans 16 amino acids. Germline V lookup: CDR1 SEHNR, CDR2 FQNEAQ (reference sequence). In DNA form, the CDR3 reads TGTGCCAGCAGCCCATGGACTAGCGGGCCGCAGGAGACCCAGTACTTC. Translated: CASSPWTSGPQETQYF.

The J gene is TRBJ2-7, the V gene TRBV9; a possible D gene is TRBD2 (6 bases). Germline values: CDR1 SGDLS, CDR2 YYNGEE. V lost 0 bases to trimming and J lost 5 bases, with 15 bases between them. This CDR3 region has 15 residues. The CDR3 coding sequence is TGTGCCAGCAGCGTAGCGATAGGATGGGAGGACGAGCAGTACTTC. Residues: CASSVAIGWEDEQYF.

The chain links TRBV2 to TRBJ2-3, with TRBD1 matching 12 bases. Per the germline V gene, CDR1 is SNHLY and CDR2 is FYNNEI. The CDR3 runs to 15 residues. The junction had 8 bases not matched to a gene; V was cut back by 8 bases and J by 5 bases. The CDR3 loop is CASLRDRGQGDTQYF. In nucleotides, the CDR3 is TGTGCCAGCCTCCGGGACAGGGGGCAGGGAGATACGCAGTATTTT.

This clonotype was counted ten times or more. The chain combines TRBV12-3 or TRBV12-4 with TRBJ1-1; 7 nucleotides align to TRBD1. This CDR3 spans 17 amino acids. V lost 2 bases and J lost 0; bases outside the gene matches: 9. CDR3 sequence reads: CASSLLLGTAMNTEAFF. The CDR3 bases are TGTGCCAGCAGTTTATTACTAGGGACAGCGATGAACACTGAAGCTTTCTTT.

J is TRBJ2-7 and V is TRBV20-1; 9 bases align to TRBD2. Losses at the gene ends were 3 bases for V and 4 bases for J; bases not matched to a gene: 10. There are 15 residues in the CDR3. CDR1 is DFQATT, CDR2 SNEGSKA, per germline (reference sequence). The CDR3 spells CSARLTSGTPYEQYF. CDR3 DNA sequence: TGCAGTGCTAGGTTGACTAGCGGTACTCCATACGAGCAGTACTTC.

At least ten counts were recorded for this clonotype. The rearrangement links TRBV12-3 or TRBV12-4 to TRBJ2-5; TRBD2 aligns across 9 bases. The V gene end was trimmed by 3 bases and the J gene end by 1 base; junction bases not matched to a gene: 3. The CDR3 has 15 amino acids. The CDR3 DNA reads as TGTGCCAGCAGTTTTGGAGCGGGAGGCCAAGAGACCCAGTACTTC. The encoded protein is CASSFGAGGQETQYF.

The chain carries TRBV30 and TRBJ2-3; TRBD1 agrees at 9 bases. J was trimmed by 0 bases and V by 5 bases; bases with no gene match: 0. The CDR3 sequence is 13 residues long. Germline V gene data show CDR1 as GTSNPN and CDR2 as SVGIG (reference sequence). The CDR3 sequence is CAWDRGSTDTQYF. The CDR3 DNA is TGTGCCTGGGACAGGGGGAGCACAGATACGCAGTATTTT. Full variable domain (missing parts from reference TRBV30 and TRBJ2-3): SQTIHQWPATLVQPVGSPLSLECTVEGTSNPNLYWYRQAAGRGLQLLFYSVGIGQISSEVPQNLSASRPQDRQFILSSKKLLLSDSGFYLCAWDRGSTDTQYFGPGTRLTVL.

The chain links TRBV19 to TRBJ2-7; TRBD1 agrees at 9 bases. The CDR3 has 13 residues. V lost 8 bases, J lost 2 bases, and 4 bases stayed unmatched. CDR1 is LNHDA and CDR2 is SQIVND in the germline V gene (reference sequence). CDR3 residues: CASGGQGPYEQYF. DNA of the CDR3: TGTGCCAGTGGGGGACAGGGACCCTACGAGCAGTACTTC.

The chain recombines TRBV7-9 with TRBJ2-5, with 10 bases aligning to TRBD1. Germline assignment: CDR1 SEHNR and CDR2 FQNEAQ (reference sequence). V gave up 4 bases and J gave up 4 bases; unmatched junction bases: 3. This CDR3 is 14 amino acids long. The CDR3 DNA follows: TGTGCCAGCAGCTCGGACAGGGGGATAGAGACCCAGTACTTC. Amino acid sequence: CASSSDRGIETQYF.

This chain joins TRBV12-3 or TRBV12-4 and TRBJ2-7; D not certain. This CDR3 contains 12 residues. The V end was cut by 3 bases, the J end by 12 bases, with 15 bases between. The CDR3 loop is CASSFPDLKGYF. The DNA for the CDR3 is TGTGCCAGCAGTTTCCCGGACCTGAAGGGGTACTTC.

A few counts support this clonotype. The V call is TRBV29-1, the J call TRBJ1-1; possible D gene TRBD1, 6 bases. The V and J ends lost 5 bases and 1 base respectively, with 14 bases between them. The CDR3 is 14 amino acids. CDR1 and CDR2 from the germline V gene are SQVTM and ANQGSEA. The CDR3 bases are TGCAGCGTTTTAACAGGGAGAAGGAACACTGAAGCTTTCTTT. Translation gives CSVLTGRRNTEAFF.

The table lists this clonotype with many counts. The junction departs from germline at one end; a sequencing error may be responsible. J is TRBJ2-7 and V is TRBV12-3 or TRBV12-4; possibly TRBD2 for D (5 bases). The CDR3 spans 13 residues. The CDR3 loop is CASSLLGGYEQYF. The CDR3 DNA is TGCGCCAGCAGCCTTTTAGGAGGTTACGAGCAGTACTTC.

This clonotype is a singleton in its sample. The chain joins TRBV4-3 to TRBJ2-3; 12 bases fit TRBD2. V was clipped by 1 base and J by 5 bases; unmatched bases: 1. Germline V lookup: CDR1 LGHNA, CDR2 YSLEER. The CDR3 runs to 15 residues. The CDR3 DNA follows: TGCGCCAGCAGCCAAGCTAGCGGGAGGGGAGATACGCAGTATTTT. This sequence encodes CASSQASGRGDTQYF.

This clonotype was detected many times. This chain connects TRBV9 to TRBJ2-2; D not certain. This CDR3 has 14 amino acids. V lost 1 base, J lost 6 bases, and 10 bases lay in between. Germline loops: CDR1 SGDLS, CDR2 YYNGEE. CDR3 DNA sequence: TGTGCCAGCAGCGTAAAGCAAGGCTCCGGGGAGCTGTTTTTT. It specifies CASSVKQGSGELFF.

CDR3 in amino acids: CASSPRQWGEKLFF. In DNA form, the CDR3 reads TGTGCCAGCAGCCCCAGACAGTGGGGGGAAAAACTGTTTTTT. V is TRBV6-5 and J is TRBJ1-4, with D perhaps matching TRBD1 (5 bases). The germline V gene has CDR1 MNHEY and CDR2 SVGAGI. Trimming took off 6 bases at V and 8 bases at J, with 16 bases between the two ends. The CDR3 is 14 amino acids.

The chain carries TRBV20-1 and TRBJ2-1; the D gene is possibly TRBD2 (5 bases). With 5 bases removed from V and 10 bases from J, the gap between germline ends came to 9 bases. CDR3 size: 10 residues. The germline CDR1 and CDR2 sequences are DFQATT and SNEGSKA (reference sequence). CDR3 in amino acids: CSAGEREQFF. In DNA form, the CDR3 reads TGCAGTGCTGGGGAGAGGGAGCAGTTCTTC.

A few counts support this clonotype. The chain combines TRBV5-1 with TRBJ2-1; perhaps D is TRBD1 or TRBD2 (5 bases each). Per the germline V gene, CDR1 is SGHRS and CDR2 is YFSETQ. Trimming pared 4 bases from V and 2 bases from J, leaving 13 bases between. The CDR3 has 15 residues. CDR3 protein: CASSDPGRPYNEQFF. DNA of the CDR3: TGCGCCAGCAGCGACCCGGGACGTCCCTACAATGAGCAGTTCTTC.

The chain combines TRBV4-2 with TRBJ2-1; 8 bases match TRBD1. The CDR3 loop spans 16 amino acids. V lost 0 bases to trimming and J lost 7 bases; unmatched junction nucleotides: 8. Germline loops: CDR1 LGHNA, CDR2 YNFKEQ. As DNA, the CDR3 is TGTGCCAGCAGCCAAGAAGTGGTGACAGGGGCGAATGAGCAGTTCTTC. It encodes CASSQEVVTGANEQFF.

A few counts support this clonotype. The CDR3 loop reads CSVRISTGELFF. For the CDR3, the DNA is TGCAGCGTTCGAATTAGCACCGGGGAGCTGTTTTTT. V is TRBV29-1 and J is TRBJ2-2; D is uncertain. The ends were cut back, 5 bases at V and 4 bases at J, with 8 bases in the middle. Germline CDR1 and CDR2: SQVTM and ANQGSEA. The CDR3 is made up of 12 amino acids.

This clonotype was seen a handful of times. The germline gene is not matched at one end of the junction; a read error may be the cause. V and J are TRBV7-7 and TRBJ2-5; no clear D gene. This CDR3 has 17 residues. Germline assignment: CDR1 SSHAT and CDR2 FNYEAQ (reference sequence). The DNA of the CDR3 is TGTGCTAGCAGCGCCGTTGGGTGGAGCGAACCCGAAGAGACCCAGTACTTC. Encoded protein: CASSAVGWSEPEETQYF.

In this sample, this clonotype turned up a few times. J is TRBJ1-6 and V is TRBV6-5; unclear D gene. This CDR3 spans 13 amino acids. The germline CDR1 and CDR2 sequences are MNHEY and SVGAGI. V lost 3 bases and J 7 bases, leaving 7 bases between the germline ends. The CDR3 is CASSYPGNSPLHF. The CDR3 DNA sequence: TGTGCCAGCAGTTATCCAGGAAATTCACCCCTCCACTTT.